Shown below are 13 T cell receptor beta chains from a single sample sequenced in a study of response to subunit inactivated influenza vaccine. TCRdb passed the RT-PCR reads through MiXCR, listing each CDR3 protein once. The sample shows hundreds of thousands of distinct CDR3 sequences, 12% to 15% of them seen only once. The sample consisted of PBMCs from blood, taken around two weeks before vaccination. These receptors all come from a man over 45 who received an inactivated influenza vaccine.

The chain has TRBV27 and TRBJ2-2, with no clear D. V lost 8 bases, J lost 7 bases, and 11 bases lay in between. CDR1 is MNHEY, CDR2 SMNVEV, per germline (reference sequence). The CDR3 runs 12 residues. The CDR3 sequence: CASSERNGELFF. The CDR3 DNA follows: TGTGCCAGCTCGGAACGAAACGGGGAGCTGTTTTTT.

V and J are TRBV12-3 or TRBV12-4 and TRBJ1-2; 9 nucleotides line up with TRBD1. Trimming took 5 bases from V and 7 from J; bases not matched to a gene: 11. The CDR3 has 15 amino acids. CDR3 sequence (DNA): TGTGCCAGCAGTCTACTACCGGGACAGGGAGCTGGCTACACCTTC. Encoded protein: CASSLLPGQGAGYTF.

This clonotype was seen many times. This chain's CDR3 is CAIRGTGFDEQFF. In DNA form, the CDR3 reads TGTGCCATCCGAGGGACAGGGTTCGATGAGCAGTTCTTC. V usage is TRBV6-2 or TRBV6-3 and J usage is TRBJ2-1, with 9 positions matching TRBD1. After removal of 10 bases from V and 8 bases from J, the junction contained 9 bases not matched to a gene. The germline V gene encodes CDR1 MNHEY and CDR2 SVGEGT. CDR3 size: 13 residues.

In its sample, this clonotype was seen many times. The chain carries TRBV6-2 or TRBV6-3 and TRBJ2-7; 8 nucleotides align to TRBD2. CDR3 length: 14 residues. V shed 5 bases, J shed 0 bases, and the junction held 3 bases outside the gene matches. Looked up from germline, CDR1 is MNHEY and CDR2 is SVGEGT. The CDR3 protein is CASSRGGSSYEQYF. The CDR3 nucleotides are TGTGCCAGCAGTCGCGGGGGGAGCTCCTACGAGCAGTACTTC.

This clonotype was observed a few times. The chain employs TRBV13 and TRBJ2-3, with no clear D. V was trimmed by 0 bases and J by 7 bases, leaving 11 bases between them. The V gene's germline CDR1 is PRHDT and CDR2 FYEKMQ (reference sequence). The CDR3 runs 14 residues. Here the CDR3 reads CASSLGRRRYTQYF. CDR3 coding DNA: TGTGCCAGCAGCTTAGGGCGGAGAAGATATACGCAGTATTTT. Full variable domain (missing parts from reference TRBV13 and TRBJ2-3): AAGVIQSPRHLIKEKRETATLKCYPIPRHDTVYWYQQGPGQDPQFLISFYEKMQSDKGSIPDRFSAQQFSDYHSELNMSSLELGDSALYFCASSLGRRRYTQYFGPGTRLTVL.

The rearrangement links TRBV20-1 to TRBJ2-3; TRBD2 agrees at 10 bases. The CDR3 is made up of 14 amino acids. After removal of 6 bases from V and 1 base from J, the junction contained 4 bases not matched to a gene. CDR1 is DFQATT and CDR2 is SNEGSKA in the germline V gene (reference sequence). The CDR3 bases are TGCAGTGCGTGTAGCGGGGGGTGCACAGATACGCAGTATTTT. Protein sequence: CSACSGGCTDTQYF.

This clonotype was recorded a few times. The chain couples TRBV2 to TRBJ1-2; D is undetermined. V was trimmed by 2 bases and J by 0 bases, leaving 13 bases between them. There are 16 residues in the CDR3. Germline-derived CDR1 and CDR2 are SNHLY and FYNNEI. The CDR3, as DNA: TGTGCCAGCAGTGAACAAAGGGTCCCCACTAACTATGGCTACACCTTC. The encoded protein is CASSEQRVPTNYGYTF.

This clonotype was observed a handful of times. The V gene is TRBV7-6, the J gene TRBJ2-7, with 15 positions matching TRBD2. The CDR3 loop spans 18 amino acids. V shed 7 bases and J 2 bases; nucleotides not matched to a gene: 12. Germline V gives CDR1 SGHVS, CDR2 FNYEAQ. CDR3: CASTLSDGLAGGPYEQYF. The CDR3 coding sequence is TGTGCCAGCACCTTGTCAGACGGACTAGCGGGAGGGCCCTACGAGCAGTACTTC.

This clonotype was counted only a few times. The chain combines TRBV5-1 with TRBJ1-6; D remains unclear. V dropped 4 bases and J dropped 5 bases, with 13 bases sitting between them. The CDR3 extends over 15 amino acids. Germline V gene data show CDR1 as SGHRS and CDR2 as YFSETQ. For the CDR3, the DNA is TGCGCCAGCAGCGACCCCCGAGGACATAATTCACCCCTCCACTTT. Translation gives CASSDPRGHNSPLHF.

A few counts support this clonotype. V is TRBV29-1 and J is TRBJ2-7, with TRBD1 as a possible D gene (5 bases). With 3 bases removed from V and 4 bases from J, the gap between germline ends came to 16 bases. The germline V gene encodes CDR1 SQVTM and CDR2 ANQGSEA. CDR3 length: 14 residues. The DNA for the CDR3 is TGCAGCGTTGAGGGGCAGGGCAAGCTTTACGAGCAGTACTTC. It codes for CSVEGQGKLYEQYF.

This clonotype was counted between two and nine times. The rearrangement links TRBV3-1 to TRBJ2-5; D remains ambiguous. Trimming took 0 bases from V and 1 from J, leaving 9 bases between them. The germline V gene encodes CDR1 LGHDT and CDR2 YNNKEL (reference sequence). This CDR3 is 15 amino acids long. CDR3 in DNA: TGTGCCAGCAGCCAAGAAACCGTTCTCCAAGAGACCCAGTACTTC. Its protein is CASSQETVLQETQYF.

This clonotype appeared a few times. This rearrangement joins TRBV19 to TRBJ2-7, with D unclear. Trimming pared 2 bases from V and 2 bases from J, leaving 7 bases between. Germline-derived CDR1 and CDR2 are LNHDA and SQIVND (reference sequence). CDR3 length: 13 amino acids. The CDR3 coding sequence is TGTGCCAGTAGTATACACCCCGCCTACGAGCAGTACTTC. Residues: CASSIHPAYEQYF.

This clonotype was seen repeatedly, ten times or more. The V call is TRBV29-1, the J call TRBJ2-1, with 12 bases fitting TRBD2. Trimming at V came to 7 bases and at J to 5 bases, leaving 3 bases not matched to a gene. CDR3 length: 13 amino acids. Germline V lookup: CDR1 SQVTM, CDR2 ANQGSEA. The CDR3 coding sequence is TGCAGCGCGGGACTAGCGGGTGACAATGAGCAGTTCTTC. It is translated as CSAGLAGDNEQFF.